The rows below give T cell receptor beta chains drawn from one sample of a study of blood T cell repertoires in COVID-19. Assay used: immunoSEQ multiplex PCR; TCRdb lists only in-frame clones, some missing. The repertoire holds a few hundred thousand clones, with roughly 90% as singletons. The sample consisted of PBMCs or T cells enriched from blood (not recorded which). The receptor set was obtained from a woman under 30 with acute COVID-19. CDR3s include the opening cysteine and the closing phenylalanine or tryptophan. A D gene is named only where the DNA matches it firmly. Not every row has a clone size; where given, it reads once, few, many or a size class.

NA	TRBV7-8	TRBD1	TRBJ1-2	CASSVRDSLSRGYTF	TGTGCCAGCAGCGTCCGGGACAGCCTCTCCAGAGGCTACACCTTC
NA	TRBV27	TRBD2	TRBJ2-3	CASSFGGGTDTQYF	TGTGCCAGCAGTTTCGGGGGGGGCACAGATACGCAGTATTTT
NA	TRBV27	NA	TRBJ1-1	CASSLSRTANTEAFF	TGTGCCAGCAGTTTATCAAGGACAGCGAACACTGAAGCTTTCTTT
NA	TRBV6-5	TRBD1	TRBJ1-5	CASSPGQGPNQPQHF	TGTGCCAGCAGTCCGGGACAGGGTCCTAATCAGCCCCAGCATTTT
NA	TRBV10-3	TRBD2	TRBJ2-5	CAISAGLAGAKETQYF	TGTGCCATCAGTGCAGGACTAGCGGGAGCTAAAGAGACCCAGTACTTC
NA	TRBV2	NA	TRBJ1-4	CASSYPRGGTNEKLFF	TGTGCCAGCAGTTACCCCCGCGGAGGGACTAATGAAAAACTGTTTTTT
once	TRBV28	NA	TRBJ2-2	CASRPDTGELFF	TGTGCCAGCAGGCCAGACACCGGGGAGCTGTTTTTT
NA	TRBV5-1	TRBD2	TRBJ2-2	CASSLAGGVGTGELFF	TGCGCCAGCAGCTTAGCGGGAGGGGTCGGAACCGGGGAGCTGTTTTTT
NA	TRBV28	NA	TRBJ1-5	CASSPGGREPQHF	TGTGCCAGCAGTCCCGGGGGGAGGGAGCCCCAGCATTTT
NA	TRBV28	NA	TRBJ2-3	CASSLQGADTQYF	TGTGCCAGCAGTTTACAAGGAGCAGATACGCAGTATTTT
NA	TRBV19	NA	TRBJ2-3	CASKWSSMGPDTQYF	TGTGCCAGTAAATGGTCTAGCATGGGTCCAGATACGCAGTATTTT
few	TRBV28	NA	TRBJ1-5	CASSPPDQPQHF	TGTGCCAGCAGTCCCCCGGATCAGCCCCAGCATTTT
NA	TRBV19	NA	TRBJ1-5	CASSTPLGGVSFSNQPQHF	TGTGCCAGTAGCACCCCTCTCGGCGGGGTCTCTTTTTCCAATCAGCCCCAGCATTTT
many	TRBV5-6	TRBD1	TRBJ2-7	CASSGTGTGEVQYF	TGTGCCAGCAGCGGAACTGGGACAGGGGAGGTGCAGTACTTC
NA	TRBV5-6	NA	TRBJ1-5	CASGLNSHSNQPQHF	TGTGCCAGCGGCTTGAATAGCCATAGCAATCAGCCCCAGCATTTT
NA	TRBV5-1	NA	TRBJ2-5	CASSLPTGGGGETQYF	TGCGCCAGCAGCTTGCCGACTGGCGGCGGAGGGGAGACCCAGTACTTC
NA	TRBV9	NA	TRBJ2-5	CASSGRDWGETQYF	TGTGCCAGCAGCGGACGGGATTGGGGAGAGACCCAGTACTTC
NA	TRBV7-9	NA	TRBJ1-5	CASSSMGLPVQPQHF	TGTGCCAGCAGCTCCATGGGACTGCCCGTCCAGCCCCAGCATTTT
NA	TRBV5-1	NA	TRBJ2-1	CASGSEQFF	TGCGCCAGCGGGAGTGAGCAGTTCTTC
NA	TRBV10-3	TRBD2	TRBJ2-3	CAISEMLAGGGTQYF	TGTGCCATCAGTGAGATGCTAGCGGGAGGAGGTACGCAGTATTTT
NA	TRBV27	NA	TRBJ1-5	CASSPSIWGLGQPQHF	TGTGCCAGCAGTCCGAGTATTTGGGGACTTGGACAGCCCCAGCATTTT
NA	TRBV7-3	TRBD2	TRBJ2-5	CASSLLAGGGQETQYF	TGTGCCAGCAGCTTGTTAGCGGGAGGTGGACAAGAGACCCAGTACTTC
NA	TRBV11-2	NA	TRBJ2-3	CASRPALGEGVGTDTQYF	TGTGCCAGCAGGCCCGCGCTAGGTGAGGGGGTGGGCACAGATACGCAGTATTTT
NA	TRBV27	NA	TRBJ1-5	CASSSVTDYGPQHF	TGTGCCAGCAGTTCTGTGACAGATTACGGGCCCCAGCATTTT
NA	TRBV28	TRBD1	TRBJ1-5	CASSSETGFYQPQHF	TGTGCCAGCAGTTCCGAGACAGGGTTCTATCAGCCCCAGCATTTT
NA	TRBV27	NA	TRBJ1-2	CASSLTANYGYTF	TGTGCCAGCAGTTTAACAGCTAACTATGGCTACACCTTC
NA	TRBV13	NA	TRBJ2-4	CASSLRQSPAKNIQYF	TGTGCCAGCAGCTTGCGACAGAGTCCAGCCAAAAACATTCAGTACTTC
NA	TRBV6-4	TRBD2	TRBJ2-3	CASSETAGSATDTQYF	TGTGCCAGCAGTGAAACAGCGGGAAGTGCGACAGATACGCAGTATTTT
NA	TRBV9	NA	TRBJ2-3	CASSALSAGLSTDTQYF	TGTGCCAGCAGCGCCCTCTCGGCGGGGCTTAGCACAGATACGCAGTATTTT
NA	TRBV5-1	TRBD1	TRBJ1-6	CASSTRGTKNSPLHF	TGCGCCAGCAGCACCAGGGGGACGAAGAATTCACCCCTCCACTTT
NA	TRBV5-4	NA	TRBJ1-1	CASSRTVNTEAFF	TGTGCCAGCAGCCGGACAGTGAACACTGAAGCTTTCTTT
NA	TRBV20-1	TRBD1	TRBJ1-4	CSAFRGRGLFF	TGCAGTGCTTTCAGGGGGCGTGGACTGTTTTTT
NA	TRBV13	NA	TRBJ2-7	CASSSLGGGPGEQYF	TGTGCCAGCAGCTCCCTAGGAGGTGGGCCGGGTGAGCAGTACTTC
NA	TRBV2	TRBD1	TRBJ2-1	CASTEGTGSNEQFF	TGTGCCAGCACCGAGGGGACAGGGTCCAATGAGCAGTTCTTC
NA	TRBV5-5	NA	TRBJ2-1	CASSSLVGSYNEQFF	TGTGCCAGCAGCTCCCTGGTCGGGTCCTACAATGAGCAGTTCTTC
NA	TRBV7-2	NA	TRBJ1-2	CASSLDGYGYTF	TGTGCCAGCAGCTTAGACGGCTATGGCTACACCTTC
NA	TRBV28	NA	TRBJ2-5	CASSLQGGMETQYF	TGTGCCAGCAGTTTACAGGGCGGGATGGAGACCCAGTACTTC
NA	TRBV19	TRBD2	TRBJ2-7	CASSKWDLAGKPFEQYF	TGTGCCAGTAGTAAATGGGATTTAGCGGGAAAACCTTTCGAGCAGTACTTC
NA	TRBV10-3	NA	TRBJ1-1	CAIRLGANTEAFF	TGTGCCATCAGGTTGGGGGCCAACACTGAAGCTTTCTTT
NA	TRBV2	TRBD1	TRBJ1-2	CASSVRDRDRGYTF	TGTGCCAGCAGTGTGAGGGACAGGGACCGAGGCTACACCTTC
NA	TRBV12-3/TRBV12-4	NA	TRBJ1-2	CASSFGQSYGYTF	TGTGCCAGCAGTTTCGGACAGAGTTATGGCTACACCTTC
NA	TRBV5-1	NA	TRBJ2-7	CASSLIQGEQYF	TGCGCCAGCAGCTTGATTCAGGGCGAGCAGTACTTC
NA	TRBV4-1	TRBD1	TRBJ1-1	CASSQAQGAHTEAFF	TGCGCCAGCAGCCAGGCACAGGGGGCTCACACTGAAGCTTTCTTT
NA	TRBV5-1	TRBD1	TRBJ1-1	CASQTNVGGLGTEAFF	TGCGCCAGTCAAACTAATGTAGGGGGCTTGGGCACTGAAGCTTTCTTT
NA	TRBV27	NA	TRBJ1-5	CASSSYPTGSNQPQHF	TGTGCCAGCAGTTCCTACCCCACAGGTAGCAATCAGCCCCAGCATTTT
NA	TRBV28	TRBD2	TRBJ2-7	CASSLAGVQYF	TGTGCCAGCAGTCTAGCGGGTGTGCAGTACTTC
NA	TRBV5-6	TRBD2	TRBJ2-7	CASSAATSGSYEQYF	TGTGCCAGCAGCGCCGCGACTAGCGGCTCCTACGAGCAGTACTTC
medium-sized	TRBV5-6	NA	TRBJ1-1	CASSLSPNTEAFF	TGTGCCAGCAGCTTGAGCCCGAACACTGAAGCTTTCTTT
NA	TRBV12-5	NA	TRBJ1-1	CASGLVGLEGGTEAFF	TGTGCTAGTGGTTTGGTAGGGTTGGAAGGGGGAACTGAAGCTTTCTTT
NA	TRBV28	NA	TRBJ2-1	CASSLSRTEQFF	TGTGCCAGCAGTTTATCTAGGACAGAGCAGTTCTTC
NA	TRBV19	NA	TRBJ2-7	CASSGRGWNEQYF	TGTGCCAGTAGTGGGAGAGGGTGGAACGAGCAGTACTTC
once	TRBV7-6	TRBD1	TRBJ1-5	CASSQGTAQPQHF	TGTGCCAGCAGTCAGGGGACAGCTCAGCCCCAGCATTTT
NA	TRBV27	NA	TRBJ2-1	CASSRRGGQPLNEQFF	TGTGCCAGCAGCCGGCGGGGAGGACAACCCCTCAATGAGCAGTTCTTC
once	TRBV29-1	NA	TRBJ1-1	CSGEEGNTEAFF	TGCAGCGGGGAGGAGGGAAACACTGAAGCTTTCTTT
once	TRBV2	NA	TRBJ2-5	CASTMGPEETQYF	TGTGCCAGCACCATGGGCCCTGAAGAGACCCAGTACTTC
NA	TRBV28	NA	TRBJ2-5	CASSSVGGASQETQYF	TGTGCCAGCAGTTCCGTTGGGGGGGCCAGCCAAGAGACCCAGTACTTC
NA	TRBV7-2	TRBD2	TRBJ2-7	CASSIPLGGLTGEQYF	TGTGCCAGCAGCATCCCACTTGGGGGACTAACGGGCGAGCAGTACTTC